This is a list of T cell receptor beta chains from one sample in a study of T cells in Graves' hyperthyroidism and ophthalmopathy. TCRdb analysed the multiplex PCR reads with MiXCR anew, one entry per CDR3 protein. Here the sample spans 500,000 to 750,000 distinct CDR3 sequences, around a sixth being singletons. Sequenced material: blood. These receptor sequences come from a woman in her 30s with Graves' hyperthyroidism. The CDR3 runs from the conserved cysteine through the conserved F or W. Fields, in order: J gene, clone size, V gene, D gene, CDR3 DNA, CDR3 protein. A D gene is named only where the DNA matches it firmly. Expanded clones get a size class; other rows say once, few or many, or leave the size out.

J: TRBJ2-3
size: few
V: TRBV25-1
D: TRBD2
DNA: TGTGCCAGCAGTATTTTATATAGACGGCGGGAGCTTGTAGATACGCAGTATTTT
CDR3: CASSILYRRRELVDTQYF

J: TRBJ1-1
size: .
V: TRBV10-3
D: .
DNA: TGTGCCATCGGGACACAGAACACTGAAGCTTTCTTT
CDR3: CAIGTQNTEAFF

J: TRBJ1-1
size: .
V: TRBV4-2
D: TRBD1
DNA: TGTGCCAGCAGCCGCGAACAGGGGCGGCTTGACACTGAAGCTTTCTTT
CDR3: CASSREQGRLDTEAFF

J: TRBJ2-1
size: few
V: TRBV5-6
D: TRBD2
DNA: TGTACCAGCAGCTTGTGGGCTAGCGGGACCCGCGGGCAGTTCTTC
CDR3: CTSSLWASGTRGQFF

J: TRBJ2-1
size: few
V: TRBV3-1
D: TRBD1
DNA: TGTGCCAGCAGCCGGGGACAGGGGGTGGGTGAGCAGTTCTTC
CDR3: CASSRGQGVGEQFF

J: TRBJ1-4
size: many
V: TRBV28
D: TRBD1
DNA: TGTGCCAGCAGCTCGGGACAGATTAATGAAAAACTGTTTTTT
CDR3: CASSSGQINEKLFF

J: TRBJ2-2
size: .
V: TRBV7-3
D: TRBD2
DNA: TGTGCCAGCAGCCCCCGGGACTACAACACCGGGGAGCTGTTTTTT
CDR3: CASSPRDYNTGELFF

J: TRBJ1-2
size: many
V: TRBV28
D: .
DNA: TGTGCCAGCAGTTCATCCGGGACCCACTATGGCTACACCTTC
CDR3: CASSSSGTHYGYTF

J: TRBJ1-1
size: many
V: TRBV11-2
D: .
DNA: TGTGCCAGCAGCTTAGACCACTTGCGCTGGGGGGCCCCAGACACTGAAGCTTTCTTT
CDR3: CASSLDHLRWGAPDTEAFF

J: TRBJ2-7
size: .
V: TRBV18
D: .
DNA: TGTGCCAGCTCACCGGGCCGATCCTTCGTCGAGCAGTACTTC
CDR3: CASSPGRSFVEQYF

J: TRBJ1-2
size: many
V: TRBV7-2
D: .
DNA: TGCGCCAGCAGCTTGGGGGGCGCCGACTATGGCTACACCTTC
CDR3: CASSLGGADYGYTF